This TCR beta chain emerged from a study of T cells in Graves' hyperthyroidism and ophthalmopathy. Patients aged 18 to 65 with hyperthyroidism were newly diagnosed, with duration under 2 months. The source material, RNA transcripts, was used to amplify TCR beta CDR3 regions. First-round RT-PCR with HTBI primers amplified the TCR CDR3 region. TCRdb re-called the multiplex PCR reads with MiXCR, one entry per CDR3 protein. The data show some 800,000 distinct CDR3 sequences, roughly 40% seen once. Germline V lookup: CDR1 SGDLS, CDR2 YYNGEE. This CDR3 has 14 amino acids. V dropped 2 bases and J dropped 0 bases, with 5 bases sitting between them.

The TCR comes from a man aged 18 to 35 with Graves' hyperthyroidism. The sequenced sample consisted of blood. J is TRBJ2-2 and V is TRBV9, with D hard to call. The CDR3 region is CASSVQTNTGELFF. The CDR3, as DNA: TGTGCCAGCAGCGTCCAGACGAACACCGGGGAGCTGTTTTTT.